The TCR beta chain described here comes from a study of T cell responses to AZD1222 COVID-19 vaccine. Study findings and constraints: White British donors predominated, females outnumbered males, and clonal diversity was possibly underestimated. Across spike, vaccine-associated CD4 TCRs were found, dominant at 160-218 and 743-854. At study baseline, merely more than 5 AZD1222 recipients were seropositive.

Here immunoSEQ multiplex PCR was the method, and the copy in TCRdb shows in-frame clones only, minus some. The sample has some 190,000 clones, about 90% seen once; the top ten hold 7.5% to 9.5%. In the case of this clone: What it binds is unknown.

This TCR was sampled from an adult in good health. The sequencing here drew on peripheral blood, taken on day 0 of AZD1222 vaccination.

The CDR3 here is CASSLGGTLGMNTEAFF. CDR3 DNA sequence: TGCGCCAGCAGCTTGGGGGGCACCTTAGGGATGAACACTGAAGCTTTCTTT. The chain recombines TRBV5-1 with TRBJ1-1, with D possibly being TRBD1 (5 bases). The V end was cut by 0 bases, the J end by 0 bases, with 15 bases between. The CDR3 extends over 17 amino acids. Per the germline V gene, CDR1 is SGHRS and CDR2 is YFSETQ. The whole variable domain, filled in from reference TRBV5-1 and TRBJ1-1, reads KAGVTQTPRYLIKTRGQQVTLSCSPISGHRSVSWYQQTPGQGLQFLFEYFSETQRNKGNFPGRFSGRQFSNSRSEMNVSTLELGDSALYLCASSLGGTLGMNTEAFFGQGTRLTVV.